This is a list of T cell receptor beta chains from one sample in a study of blood T cells in healthy people across ages. TCRdb reanalysed the 5' RACE reads using MiXCR and keeps one entry per CDR3 protein. In the table there are hundreds of thousands of distinct CDR3 sequences, roughly half of which are singletons. The sequenced sample consisted of blood. These receptors were obtained from a woman of 80 years or more in good health. Both conserved end residues are trimmed from each CDR3.

j_call cdr3_length v_call cdr3_aa
TRBJ2-2 13 TRBV7-3 ASSLNGLAGGGLF
TRBJ2-3 13 TRBV20-1 SAESRTTGTDTQY
NA 12 TRBV29-1 SVEGTGVGYEQY
TRBJ1-1 11 TRBV7-3 ASSSSRDGEAF
TRBJ1-4 15 TRBV5-1 ASSPGASTATNEELF
TRBJ2-5 11 TRBV29-1 SVTSPAGYEQY
TRBJ2-5 10 TRBV20-1 SARLPQETQY
TRBJ2-1 16 TRBV5-1 ASSLASLIGKRRDEQF
TRBJ2-7 11 TRBV7-9 ASSRQASYEQY
TRBJ2-1 12 TRBV7-9 ASSLRSRGGIQF
TRBJ2-5 13 TRBV10-3 AISEGVEGRETQY
NA 12 TRBV2 ASNLSGGEETQY
TRBJ2-1 13 TRBV25-1 ASSEDRSSYNEQF
TRBJ2-1 12 TRBV19 ASSHPGLASEQF
TRBJ2-7 16 TRBV20-1 SARGVRDYEEGPYEQY
TRBJ1-1 15 TRBV7-2 ASSWRTVNWGGTEAF
TRBJ2-1 14 TRBV13 ASSSRAGDFYNEQF
TRBJ2-1 14 TRBV6-1 ASSALPGQASNEQF
TRBJ2-6 14 TRBV25-1 ASSEFWASGANVLT
TRBJ2-5 13 TRBV20-1 SARDLREAEETQY
TRBJ2-4 10 TRBV28 ASSLTSGIQY
TRBJ2-3 11 TRBV10-3 AISDGTADTQY
TRBJ2-1 13 TRBV3-1 ASSRQDPSRDEQF
TRBJ2-7 14 TRBV29-1 SVVLGVGRKTYEQY
TRBJ1-2 11 TRBV12-3/TRBV12-4 ASGQATNYGYT
TRBJ2-5 10 TRBV5-1 ASTFSQETQY
TRBJ2-7 11 TRBV24-1 ATSGQSSYEQY
TRBJ2-3 10 TRBV20-1 SAPLPGYTQY
TRBJ2-1 14 TRBV5-1 ASSFGGGFSYNEQF
TRBJ2-1 12 TRBV2 ASSGLSVSNEQF
TRBJ1-1 12 TRBV11-2 ASSLRRVGTEAF
TRBJ1-5 13 TRBV20-1 SAIWVRGSNQPQH
TRBJ1-4 10 TRBV28 ASKLGNEKLF
NA 13 TRBV18 ASSPGTGAPYEQY
TRBJ2-2 14 TRBV29-1 SAESGQGAGTGELF
TRBJ1-4 12 TRBV7-9 ASSPGGSNEKLF
TRBJ1-5 14 TRBV27 ASSLWAGGSNQPQH
TRBJ1-5 14 TRBV12-3/TRBV12-4 ASSFGARVSNQPQH
TRBJ2-3 16 TRBV7-2 ASSLIPLTSLYTDTQY
TRBJ1-1 12 TRBV5-1 ASSPPGQKGPAF
TRBJ2-7 11 TRBV12-3/TRBV12-4 ASSHGGTYEQY
TRBJ2-1 11 TRBV29-1 SVDGGRANEQF
TRBJ2-1 12 TRBV6-6 AIRETGGVNEQF
TRBJ2-6 13 TRBV2 ASSKLKVGANVLT
TRBJ2-1 13 TRBV7-9 ASSLWTGGRHEQF
TRBJ1-6 14 TRBV3-1 ASSQRRGRLNSPLH
TRBJ2-2 14 TRBV24-1 ATSDLRPGEYRELF
TRBJ1-2 12 TRBV6-6 ATRGRPRTYGYT
TRBJ1-1 12 TRBV30 AWSGWGAGTEAF
TRBJ2-7 14 TRBV5-1 ASSTATSGGDYEQY
TRBJ2-6 15 TRBV12-3/TRBV12-4 ASSWQGASSGANVLT
TRBJ1-6 14 TRBV10-3 ATTVSGAKDNSPLH
NA 13 TRBV11-2 ASSLGLGRDETQY
TRBJ2-3 12 TRBV7-3 ASSPMDRTDTQY
TRBJ2-2 11 TRBV20-1 SAGGFYTGELF
TRBJ2-7 14 TRBV20-1 SARDLQTSGSYEQY